This note documents a single T cell receptor beta chain sequence. The V end lost 2 bases, the J end lost 8 bases, and 7 bases lay between the germline ends. The CDR3 is 12 residues long. This specimen comes from a study of blood T cell repertoires in COVID-19. Study at large: Donors in the United States, Italy and Spain gave samples during acute or convalescent COVID-19. T cells, B-cell-depleted T cells, or PBMCs supplied cDNA or gDNA.

How the authors handled the data: The authors estimated nucleated cell counts from reference gene primer amplification. Sequencing used immunoSEQ multiplex PCR; TCRdb keeps in-frame clones, though not all of them. V and J calls and clone size are given by that table; D and trimming were obtained from the DNA. Counted here are about 200,000 clones, 70% to 85% occurring once; the ten biggest clones make up 6.9%. The sequence was obtained from a human donor with acute or convalescent COVID-19. The donor label of this sample is uncertain. This sequence joins TRBV12-3 or TRBV12-4 and TRBJ2-1; D gene ambiguous. Sequenced sample: peripheral blood. CDR3 sequence: CASSLMRHEQFF. The CDR3 DNA reads as TGTGCCAGCAGTTTAATGCGTCATGAGCAGTTCTTC.